This TCR beta chain was captured by sequencing in a study of CXCR3-negative and CXCR3-positive naive CD8 T cells. Regarding the study as a whole: The study found comparably high diversity in both naive subsets and much lower diversity in memory CD8+ cells. In CXCR3-positive naive cells, the TRB CDR3s were more hydrophobic than in CXCR3-negative naive cells. Naive CXCR3-negative cells resembled naive CXCR3-positive cells in TRBV-TRBJ usage; memory cells differed.

As concerns this clonotype: Its matching antigen is unknown.

This CDR3 is 16 amino acids long. CDR1 and CDR2 from the germline V gene are SNHLY and FYNNEI. Naive CD8+ T cells were CD45RO-CCR7+CD27+CD95-. The authors prepared UMI-labeled TRB cDNA libraries by 5' RACE. TCRdb re-called the 5' RACE reads, yielding one record per CDR3 amino acid sequence without DNA. The data include 85,000 to 120,000 distinct CDR3 sequences; the top ten clones carry 0.3% to 0.45%. The sequenced sample was naive CXCR3+ CD8+ T cells from blood. Subset in this sample: CD45RO-CCR7+CD27+CD95- naive CD8+ T cells expressing CXCR3 (TNR3+). The chain recombines TRBV2 with TRBJ2-4; TCRdb's D gene call, TRBD2, goes unchecked for lack of DNA. The receptor's source is a human donor in good health. Some clones in this sample may be carry-over from other donors' samples. The CDR3 sequence is CASYGYKRESGNIQYF.